This T cell receptor (beta chain) was obtained from a study of blood T cells in healthy people across ages. Together with a sample-barcoded 5' primer, a J-beta primer mix was included in a second PCR lasting about 7 to 11 cycles. TCRdb independently ran MiXCR on the 5' RACE reads; one entry per CDR3 protein. This sample has about 1 million distinct CDR3 sequences, with 45% found just once. CDR1 is DFQATT and CDR2 is SNEGSKA in the germline V gene (reference sequence). The CDR3 loop spans 13 amino acids. V lost 3 bases to trimming and J lost 4 bases, with 11 bases between them. Of note for this clonotype: No antigen is known for it.

Every participating donor contributed around 9.5 milliliters of peripheral blood through a draw. Overall study findings and caveats: TCR beta diversity correlated strongly with naive T cell percentage.

The J gene is TRBJ2-3, the V gene TRBV20-1; D gene ambiguous. The sequence was obtained from a woman aged 55-69 years in good health. The sample was blood. CDR3 protein: CSASPVEADTQYF. The CDR3 DNA reads TGCAGTGCTAGTCCGGTAGAGGCAGATACGCAGTATTTT.